Given below is one TCR beta chain in context. This clonotype has more than one count but fewer than ten. The specificity of this receptor is unknown. The input lacks base qualities; no much larger clone sits a single base away. Libraries came from 5' RACE. For sequencing, an Illumina HiSeq 2500 was employed. The second PCR ran for roughly 6 to 11 cycles and used a J-beta primer mix along with a sample-barcoded 5' primer. Each TCR beta cDNA molecule received a unique molecular identifier from a template-switch 5' adaptor carrying 12 random nucleotides. At least 2.5 million CDR3-containing paired-end reads were obtained from each sample. First-strand cDNA was synthesized from all RNA with the Mint cDNA synthesis kit, primed by a TRBC-specific oligonucleotide. After uracil-DNA glycosylase treatment, a first 18-cycle PCR used universal primers M1SS and BC2_uni_R on all cDNA. On the study's bioinformatics: For normalization, 1 million high-quality reads, each with a distinct molecular identifier, were randomly selected from each sample. Instead of being binned into consensus sequences, reads that shared molecular identifiers were thrown out. MiTCR, with a Q25 quality threshold and the strictest error-elimination algorithm, was used for CDR3 identification, clonotype clustering and error correction. A nonparametric unseen species model with Euler transformation was used to estimate lower-bound total TCR beta diversity. TCRdb applied fastp at Q25 and MiXCR to the public reads, then kept only in-frame beta chains. All rows with the same CDR3 protein become a single entry with the most common DNA and genes. TCRdb, rather than the study authors, made the V and J calls. Here the sample has around 990,000 distinct CDR3 sequences; about two fifths occur a single time. In total, the top ten clones hold approximately 14% of the sample.

This sample stems from a study of blood T cells in healthy people across ages (dated by TCRdb to about 2015). A note on the overall study: In model experiments, template switching captured about one uniquely barcoded TCR beta cDNA molecule for every two T cells. Using deep sequencing normalized with unique cDNA molecular identifiers, the study measured how TCR beta repertoire diversity changes with age. Donors were grouped into four age groups: young (average 16 years), middle-aged (approximately 41), aged (around 66) and long-lived (around 82). To avoid experimental bias, donors of different ages were spread randomly across the sequencing lanes. Two additional independent replicas of 1 million unique cDNA reads from the same blood draw were analyzed for two donors (one aged 18 to 30 and one aged 80 or older). Findings and caveats that apply to the study as a whole: Compared with the aged group, the long-lived group had more naive CD4+ T cells, fewer expanded clones and increased TCR diversity, a pattern suggesting age selection. Because donor CMV infection status was unknown, age-related changes in expanded clonotypes were potentially confounded. Total diversity estimates from one million sequenced T cells were considered lower bounds and underestimates. A strong correlation was found between observed TCR beta diversity and the percentage of naive T cells measured by flow cytometry. As age increased, observed TCR beta diversity per million T cells dropped in a roughly linear way, and a significant reduction was already evident by age 40. Conclusive comparison of naive and antigen-experienced compartments was prevented by the profiling of bulk unsorted PBMCs.

The roughly 39 donors, aged about 6 to 95 years, were systemically healthy Caucasian individuals from Russia. Each donor gave ten milliliters of peripheral blood, collected into EDTA-treated Vacutainer tubes. PBMCs were isolated by Ficoll-Paque density-gradient centrifugation, with at least 6 million obtained per sample. Trizol reagent was used to extract total RNA from the PBMCs, yielding at least 6 micrograms per sample. For every donor, an aliquot of PBMCs went through flow cytometry to measure the percentages of naive CD45RAhigh/CD27high T cells. This clonotype was obtained from a man younger than 30 in good health. The sequencing sample was made of blood.

The CDR3 amino acid sequence is: CATSNPVRTATNEKLFF. The DNA reads TGTGCCACCAGCAACCCGGTGAGGACCGCAACTAATGAAAAACTGTTTTTT. Recombination joined TRBV15 with TRBJ1-4, with no confidently assigned D gene. The CDR3 has 17 amino acids, counting the end cysteine and phenylalanine. The CDR3 DNA has 51 bases and is translated from base 1. V gives up 4 bases and J gives up 0 bases, and the segment between their germline ends measures 15 bases. From a lookup of the germline V gene (reference sequence), CDR1 and CDR2 are LNHNV and YYDKDF.